A single sample gave rise to the 16 T cell receptor beta chains below, sequenced in a study of CD8+ T cells in alopecia areata. Sorting relied on CD4, CD8alpha, NKG2D, NKG2ACE and other markers applied to pooled cutaneous lymph node cells. RNA extraction was followed by reverse transcription into cDNA, which acted as the sequencing template. Repertoires were generated with immunoSEQ multiplex PCR, while TCRdb's copy carries only in-frame clones and drops some. Listed for the sample are more than 2,000 clones, none seen a single time. The specimen was CD8+ T cells sorted from a lymph node. These receptors all come from a C3H/HeJ mouse with alopecia areata. Mouse MHC haplotype: H2-k.

This clone came up many times. Genes here carry mouse names. The read comes to an end 3 residues before the CDR3 does, leaving the germline J gene to fill in the end. This chain uses TRBV13-1 with TRBJ1-6; tentatively, D is TRBD1 (5 bases). TRBJ1-6 carries the ORF label, with uncertain function. Germline CDR1 is NSHNY and CDR2 is SYGAGN. The CDR3 has 13 amino acids. Trimming took off 3 bases at V and 9 bases at J, with 10 bases between the two ends. The CDR3 sequence: CASSGAGSSPLYF. CDR3 bases read: TGTGCCAGCAGTGGGGCAGGGAGTTCGCCC.

This clone turned up a few times. Gene labels here are mouse ones. The read is 4 residues too short to cover the CDR3 end, so that end is filled in from the germline J gene. J is TRBJ1-1 and V is TRBV13-2, with 8 bases fitting TRBD1. Germline V gene sequence: CDR1 NNHNN, CDR2 SYGAGS (reference sequence). Trimming took 5 bases from V and 3 from J; bases not matched to a gene: 6. The CDR3 length is 14 residues. The CDR3 is CASGEDRVDTEVFF. The sequenced part of the CDR3 DNA is TGTGCCAGCGGGGAGGACAGGGTTGACACA.

About this clone: Mouse germline and gene names are used. The sequence runs out 4 residues before the end of the CDR3; the remainder is reconstructed from the germline J gene. Other DNA sequences of this sample code for an identical CDR3. The gene calls are TRBV31 and TRBJ1-2; TRBD1 aligns across 7 bases. The V gene's germline CDR1 is GKSSPN and CDR2 SITVG. The CDR3 runs to 14 residues. The V and J ends lost 3 bases and 0 bases, in that order; junction bases with no gene match: 4. CDR3 DNA (partial): TGTGCCTGGAGCCGGGACAGTGCAAACTCC. Translating it yields CAWSRDSANS. The complete CDR3 sequence is CAWSRDSANSDYTF.

By sample share, this clone is medium-sized. These gene names are mouse names. The observed sequence ends 4 residues before the CDR3 terminus, with the missing tail filled in from the germline J gene. This chain uses TRBV13-2 with TRBJ1-2, with D perhaps TRBD1 (6 bases). Per the germline V gene, CDR1 is NNHNN and CDR2 is SYGAGS (reference sequence). CDR3 length equals 14 residues. The ends were cut back, 1 base at V and 3 bases at J, with 10 bases in the middle. The CDR3 bases that were read are TGTGCCAGCGGTGATTCAGGGGTCCACTCC. It codes for CASGDSGVHS. The whole CDR3 is CASGDSGVHSDYTF.

The table lists this clone with a few counts. Genes here carry mouse names. The read ends 4 residues shy of where the CDR3 ends; the end is completed using the germline J gene. The chain is built from TRBV19 and TRBJ2-5; 7 bases line up with TRBD1. V was clipped by 2 bases and J by 0 bases; unmatched bases: 3. Germline V CDR1 and CDR2: FNHDT, SITEND (reference sequence). The CDR3 contains 15 residues. CDR3 residues: CASSIRGSNQDTQYF. The CDR3 DNA, read in part, is TGTGCCAGCAGTATCAGGGGGTCTAACCAAGAC.

As to this clone: Germline and genes: mouse. Read coverage stops 4 residues before the CDR3 terminus; the germline J gene supplies the remainder. The chain employs TRBV13-3 and TRBJ2-5; 10 nucleotides align to TRBD1. This CDR3 is 16 amino acids long. Germline V lookup: CDR1 NNHDY, CDR2 SYVADS. V was pared by 3 bases and J by 0 bases, with 4 bases of the junction left unmatched. CDR3 DNA (partial): TGTGCCAGCAGTGTCCCGGGACAGGGGAACCAAGAC. Its protein is CASSVPGQGNQD. The whole CDR3 is CASSVPGQGNQDTQYF.

Many counts were recorded for this clone. The gene names here belong to mouse. The read ends 4 residues early relative to the CDR3; the germline J gene fills the gap. This chain joins TRBV13-1 and TRBJ2-5; 7 positions agree with TRBD2. Looked up from germline, CDR1 is NSHNY and CDR2 is SYGAGN. This CDR3 spans 14 amino acids. CDR3 DNA (partial): TGTGCCAGCAGTGAATGGCTGGGGGACGAC. This gives the protein CASSEWLGDD. The entire CDR3 is CASSEWLGDDTQYF.

This clone was seen only a few times. Gene labels here are mouse ones. The missing CDR3 end, 3 residues past where the read stops, is filled in from the germline J gene. The chain has TRBV13-2 and TRBJ1-6, with 11 bases lining up with TRBD1. TRBJ1-6 is annotated as an ORF whose role is uncertain. Germline V gene data show CDR1 as NNHNN and CDR2 as SYGAGS (reference sequence). The CDR3 contains 12 residues. The CDR3 here is CASGEGTGGLYF. The part of the CDR3 DNA that was read is TGTGCCAGCGGTGAAGGGACAGGGGGC.

This clone was found a few times. Genes and germline are mouse. The read ends 4 residues before the CDR3 terminus; that terminus is restored from the germline J gene. This sample includes further DNA sequences coding for the same CDR3. The genes are TRBV19 and TRBJ1-2; the match to TRBD1 covers 7 bases. Germline CDR1 reads FNHDT; CDR2 reads SITEND (reference sequence). V trimming: 4 bases; J trimming: 0 bases; junction bases outside the gene matches: 3. This CDR3 has 14 residues. The chain's CDR3 is CASSPDRANSDYTF. The part of the CDR3 DNA that was read is TGTGCCAGCAGTCCCGACAGGGCAAACTCC. Full variable domain (rest looked up from reference TRBV19 and TRBJ1-2): GGIITQTPKFLIGQEGQKLTLKCQQNFNHDTMYWYRQDSGKGLRLIYYSITENDLQKGDLSEGYDASREKKSSFSLTVTSAQKNEMAVFLCASSPDRANSDYTFGSGTRLLVI.

This clone appeared many times. The genes and germline here are from mouse. Coverage ceases 4 residues before the CDR3 finishes, and the germline J gene fills in the end. V is TRBV13-2 and J is TRBJ2-5; 10 bases line up with TRBD2. Germline CDR1 reads NNHNN; CDR2 reads SYGAGS (reference sequence). The CDR3 loop spans 14 amino acids. The CDR3 sequence is CASGGGLGYDTQYF. Incomplete CDR3 DNA: TGTGCCAGCGGTGGGGGACTGGGGTACGAC.

This clone was seen at least ten times. Genes and germline come from the mouse. The sequenced fragment ends 4 residues before the CDR3 boundary, so the rest is inferred from the germline J gene. The gene calls are TRBV1 and TRBJ2-4, with D uncertain. CDR3 length: 13 amino acids. CDR1 NSQYPW and CDR2 LRSPGD come from the germline V gene (reference sequence). The V and J ends lost 4 bases and 0 bases respectively, with 5 bases between them. The part of the CDR3 DNA that was read is TGCACCTGCAGTGACAGTAGTCAAAAC. The encoded protein is CTCSDSSQN. The complete CDR3 sequence is CTCSDSSQNTLYF.

The table lists this clone with a few counts. Mouse gene names apply. Read sequence stops 4 residues before the CDR3 end, and the germline J gene provides the missing end. The rearrangement joins TRBV13-2 to TRBJ1-1; 7 bases fit TRBD1. The V and J ends lost 3 bases and 3 bases, in that order; junction bases with no gene match: 2. This CDR3 is 13 amino acids long. Per the germline V gene, CDR1 is NNHNN and CDR2 is SYGAGS (reference sequence). The part of the CDR3 DNA that was read is TGTGCCAGCGGTGTCAGGGGGGACACA. Translated, it gives CASGVRGDT. The entire CDR3 protein reads CASGVRGDTEVFF.

By sample share, this clone is medium-sized. Mouse gene names and germline throughout. The read comes to an end 4 residues before the CDR3 does, leaving the germline J gene to fill in the end. V usage is TRBV1 and J usage is TRBJ2-3, with D hard to call. V was trimmed by 0 bases and J by 0 bases, leaving 7 bases between them. Germline V gene lookup returns CDR1 NSQYPW and CDR2 LRSPGD (reference sequence). The CDR3 runs to 15 residues. The CDR3 sequence: CTCSADRSSAETLYF. CDR3 DNA (partial): TGCACCTGCAGTGCAGACAGATCTAGTGCAGAA.

This clone was recorded a few times. Mouse germline and gene names are used. The DNA ends 4 residues before the CDR3 does, and the rest of the CDR3 is filled in from the germline J gene. The chain employs TRBV14 and TRBJ2-1; 9 positions match TRBD1. Trimming cost V 3 bases and J 6 bases; bases outside gene matches: 4. The CDR3 runs 14 residues. Germline V gene data show CDR1 as SGHDT and CDR2 as FRDEAV. The CDR3 DNA, read in part, is TGTGCCAGCAGTTCCGGGACAGGGTTTGCT. Translated, it gives CASSSGTGFA. The entire CDR3 is CASSSGTGFAEQFF.

This clone was found many times. Genes and germline are mouse. The read ends 4 residues before the CDR3 terminus; that terminus is restored from the germline J gene. The chain has TRBV16 and TRBJ2-7; TRBD1 might be the D (5 bases). CDR3 length equals 15 residues. Germline V gives CDR1 SGHSA, CDR2 FRNQAP. The chain's CDR3 is CASSLEGRVPYEQYF. The part of the CDR3 DNA that was read is TGTGCAAGCAGCTTAGAGGGCAGGGTGCCTTAT.

Details on this clone: Each gene name is a mouse one. The DNA ends 4 residues before the CDR3 does, and the rest of the CDR3 is filled in from the germline J gene. The same CDR3 is also encoded by other DNA sequences in this sample. The chain joins TRBV13-3 to TRBJ2-2, with 8 bases identical to TRBD2. With 0 bases clipped from V and 0 bases from J, the junction kept 4 bases outside the gene matches. The CDR3 spans 17 residues. Germline loops: CDR1 NNHDY, CDR2 SYVADS. Here the CDR3 reads CASSDARTGPNTGQLYF. Partial CDR3 DNA: TGTGCCAGCAGTGATGCCCGGACTGGGCCAAACACCGGG.